This TCR beta chain was captured in a study of shared clonotypes between healthy human individuals. At a deep level, the assay was run. The method was immunoSEQ multiplex PCR; TCRdb's version includes in-frame clones alone and lacks a portion of them. This table holds hundreds of thousands of clones, about 79% found once. Caucasian adults living in Nashville, Tennessee, provided all samples. General observations from the study: Tissues were not sampled, only blood, and their repertoires likely differ. Donor scarcity curtailed the genetic and exposure-history diversity represented herein.

As concerns this clone: Antigen: not known.

CDR1 is MDHEN, CDR2 SYDVKM, per germline. The V end lost 9 bases, the J end lost 2 bases, and 8 bases lay between the germline ends. The CDR3 runs to 12 residues. This receptor was obtained from a woman in her 40s in good health. Some clones in this sample may be carry-over from other donors' samples. The sample comprised PBMCs. The V gene is TRBV28, the J gene TRBJ1-5; D ambiguous. The DNA of the CDR3 is TGTGCCAGTGTGGTAGGCAATCAGCCCCAGCATTTT. Its protein product is CASVVGNQPQHF.